One and the same sample provided the 4 T cell receptor beta chains below, sequenced in a study of blood T cell repertoires in COVID-19. Assay used: immunoSEQ multiplex PCR; TCRdb lists only in-frame clones, some missing. The sample has 200,000 to 300,000 clones, roughly 86% seen once. Sequenced material: peripheral blood. Receptors were obtained from a woman between 50 and 59 years old with acute or convalescent COVID-19.

This clone occurred a few times. Written as DNA, the CDR3 is TGTGCCAGCAGTGAACCGGGACAGGCGCGGGACACCATATATTTT. Translating gives CASSEPGQARDTIYF. This rearrangement joins TRBV2 to TRBJ1-3; 8 bases line up with TRBD1. The trim removed 2 bases at V and 8 bases at J, leaving 8 bases unmatched. The CDR3 runs 15 residues. In germline, CDR1 is SNHLY, CDR2 FYNNEI.

The gene calls are TRBV6-5 and TRBJ1-5; 7 bases line up with TRBD1. With V trimmed by 6 bases and J by 6 bases, 11 bases remained unmatched. This CDR3 has 15 amino acids. Germline CDR1 reads MNHEY; CDR2 reads SVGAGI. CDR3 region: CASRPTQGGGQPQHF. CDR3 coding DNA: TGTGCCAGCAGACCCACCCAGGGGGGCGGTCAGCCCCAGCATTTT.

This rearrangement joins TRBV12-3 or TRBV12-4 to TRBJ2-4, with 8 bases fitting TRBD1. The CDR3 totals 13 residues. V was clipped by 6 bases and J by 8 bases; unmatched bases: 6. The CDR3 DNA reads TGTGCCAGCAGCGGACAGGGAAGGGACATTCAGTACTTC. Protein sequence: CASSGQGRDIQYF.

The V and J genes are TRBV19 and TRBJ1-1, with 7 bases aligning to TRBD1. CDR1 is LNHDA and CDR2 is SQIVND in the germline V gene (reference sequence). The CDR3 contains 13 residues. V lost 6 bases to trimming and J lost 2 bases; unmatched junction nucleotides: 3. The CDR3 region is CASRGQLNTEAFF. The CDR3 DNA reads TGTGCCAGTAGGGGACAGTTAAACACTGAAGCTTTCTTT.